This T cell receptor (beta chain) comes out of a study of shared clonotypes between healthy human individuals. General observations from the study: Researchers found naive subsets generally carried larger estimated richness than memory subsets.

The healthy adult donors were HIV-negative and reported no recent acute infections or vaccinations. About this clone: Its target is unknown.

It was at deep level that the assay was run. The method was immunoSEQ multiplex PCR; TCRdb's version includes in-frame clones alone and lacks a portion of them. The data show more than 550,000 clones, approximately 72% seen once. This CDR3 is 14 amino acids long. Per germline, CDR1 SNHLY and CDR2 FYNNEI. Trimming removed 4 bases from V and 4 bases from J, with 8 bases in between. Material: memory CD4+ T cells sorted from blood. Subset here: CD45RA-negative fraction. The chain has TRBV2 and TRBJ2-6; D remains ambiguous. The sequence was collected from a woman in her twenties or thirties in good health. CDR3 sequence reads: CASSAGLGANVLTF. CDR3 bases: TGTGCCAGCAGTGCAGGTCTAGGGGCCAACGTCCTGACTTTC. Together with reference TRBV2 and TRBJ2-6, the CDR3 gives the full variable domain: EPEVTQTPSHQVTQMGQEVILRCVPISNHLYFYWYRQILGQKVEFLVSFYNNEISEKSEIFDDQFSVERPDGSNFTLKIRSTKLEDSAMYFCASSAGLGANVLTFGAGSRLTVL.